The following is a TCR beta chain sequence with its context. The antigen it binds to is not known. Base qualities are missing; no much larger clone stands one base away. Memory CD4+ T cells were FACS-sorted on a FACSAria III to over 95% purity as all CD4+ cells other than CD45RA+CCR7+CD95- naive cells. Blood from healthy donors was obtained from blood donation centers in Switzerland. Total CD4+ T cells and monocytes were enriched by positive selection with CD4 and CD14 magnetic microbeads. CD8+, CD14+, CD16+, CD56+, CD19+ and CD25-bright cells were excluded before sorting. In a couple of blood donors, total memory CD4+ T cells were sequenced directly ex vivo to assess in vivo expansion of bacteria-reactive clonotypes. Isolation of peripheral blood mononuclear cells from donor blood was performed with Ficoll-Paque Plus. From the cysteine through the phenylalanine, the CDR3 covers 15 amino acids. This entry keeps only the CDR3 DNA: 45 bases, framed from base 1. From V the trimming removes 4 bases and from J it removes 1 base, while the gene matches leave 1 base of the junction unaccounted for. Via the germline V gene, CDR1 is SNHLY and CDR2 FYNNEI.

Deep-level sequencing, with a detection sensitivity of one cell in 200,000, was applied to the ex vivo total memory CD4+ samples. The QIAamp DNA Micro Kit was used to extract genomic DNA from cell pellets, and the quantity and purity of the genomic DNA were checked by spectrophotometry. The immunoSEQ multiplex PCR assay was used to amplify TCR Vbeta CDR3 regions. Sequencing of amplicons was performed on the Illumina HiSeq platform. Each retrieved sequence was 87 nucleotides long and included the CDR3 region. The authors' pipeline ran thus. A clonotype was defined as a unique productive TCR Vbeta nucleotide sequence and was quantified by productive template frequency from ImmunoSEQ Analyzer V3.0. A threshold set at the top 5th percentile of each frequency-ranked repertoire was used to define expanded clonotypes. Repertoire overlap was calculated as Chao-Jaccard using the R package fossil and displayed by nonmetric multidimensional scaling using the R package MASS. TCRdb stores this immuneACCESS table with in-frame sequences only. Part of the clones is absent; in the studies checked, under half of the shortfall reflects unresolved V genes, and no reason is known for the rest. That table supplies the V and J calls and clone size; D and trimming were determined from the DNA. Present in this sample are tens of thousands of clones, approximately 80% of which were seen just once. The top ten hold over 1.5% of the sample.

The data derive from a study of human CD4 T cells and Enterobacteriaceae (dated by TCRdb to about 2020). Paper-wide results and their limitations: Compared with specific clonotypes, broadly cross-reactive clonotypes seemed more expanded ex vivo, with about 55% of the 19 and 21 of 34 falling in the top 5%. Reactivity of ex vivo clonotypes was inferred only by matching nucleotide sequences to CFSE-low cultures from the same donors.

This chain is built from TRBV2 and TRBJ1-3; 10 of the junction bases match TRBD1. The source material was memory CD4+ T cells from blood. The cell subset or site label for this specimen denotes: total memory CD4 T cells sorted directly ex vivo, unstimulated. This clonotype was sampled from a human donor in good health. The DNA sequence is as follows: TGTGCCAGCAGTGGGGACAGGGGATCTGGAAACACCATATATTTT. This is translated as CASSGDRGSGNTIYF.